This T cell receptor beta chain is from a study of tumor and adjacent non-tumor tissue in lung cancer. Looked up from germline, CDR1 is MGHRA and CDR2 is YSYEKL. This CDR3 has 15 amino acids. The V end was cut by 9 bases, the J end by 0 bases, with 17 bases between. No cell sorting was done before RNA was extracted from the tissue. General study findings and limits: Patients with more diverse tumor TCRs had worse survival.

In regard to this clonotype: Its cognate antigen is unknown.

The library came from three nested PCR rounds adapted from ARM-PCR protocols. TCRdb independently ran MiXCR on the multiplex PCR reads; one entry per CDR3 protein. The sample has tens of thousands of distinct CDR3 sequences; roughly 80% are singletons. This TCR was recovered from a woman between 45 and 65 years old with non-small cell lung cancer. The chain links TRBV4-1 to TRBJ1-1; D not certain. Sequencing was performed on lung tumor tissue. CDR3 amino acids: CASMQPTLMNTEAFF. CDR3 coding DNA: TGCGCCAGTATGCAACCGACTCTAATGAACACTGAAGCTTTCTTT.